Here is one TCR beta chain with its context. Its specificity is not known. This sample is part of a study of blood T cells in healthy people across ages. Study outcomes and limitations: It was the long-lived donors that had more naive CD4+ cells and higher diversity than aged donors.

Germline V gives CDR1 DFQATT, CDR2 SNEGSKA (reference sequence). With 3 bases clipped from V and 6 bases from J, the junction kept 11 bases outside the gene matches. The CDR3 consists of 15 residues. Through a sample-barcoded 5' primer and a J-beta primer mix, a second PCR was run for roughly 6 to 11 cycles. TCRdb re-derived calls from the 5' RACE reads in MiXCR, one entry per CDR3 protein. This table has 2 million or so distinct CDR3 sequences, about 50% appearing once. The origin of this receptor is a woman between 40 and 50 years old in good health. The sequenced sample was blood. The V and J genes are TRBV20-1 and TRBJ1-5, with 7 bases aligning to TRBD1. CDR3 in DNA: TGCAGTGCTAGCAGACAGGGAGGTAGTTTTCAGCCCCAGCATTTT. Translation: CSASRQGGSFQPQHF.